This T cell receptor (beta chain) was found in a study of cytomegalovirus exposure and HLA in healthy donors. Study information: In terms of ancestry, the Caucasian-associated cluster contained 75% to 85% of the roughly 400 genotyped donors. General study points: Most TCR sequences were uncommon, yet certain public TCRs appeared in many donors. TCR beta V segments were, for the most part, productive about 90% or about 30% of the time in an earlier analysis.

Primers: 60 Vbeta forward and 13 Jbeta reverse. Sequencing used immunoSEQ multiplex PCR; TCRdb keeps in-frame clones, though not all of them. This sample has about 38,000 clones, with 80% to 90% found just once. Though nominally healthy at sampling, donors likely had unrecorded immune exposures. In the case of this clone: Antigen: not known.

The length of the CDR3 is 15 residues. V trimming: 4 bases; J trimming: 5 bases; junction bases outside the gene matches: 2. Germline V gene sequence: CDR1 LNHDA, CDR2 SQIVND (reference sequence). The sequencing input was PBMCs. The chain couples TRBV19 to TRBJ2-5, with 15 bases lining up with TRBD2. This receptor was identified in a woman between 40 and 50 years old in good health and CMV-seropositive. CDR3 DNA: TGTGCCAGTAGTACCGGACTAGCGGGAGGGGAGACCCAGTACTTC. Protein: CASSTGLAGGETQYF.